The T cell receptor (beta chain) under discussion was sequenced for a study of cytomegalovirus exposure and HLA in healthy donors. Trimming took 5 bases from V and 0 from J; bases not matched to a gene: 6. Germline V gene lookup returns CDR1 SGHNT and CDR2 YENEEA. This CDR3 region has 17 residues. 13 Jbeta primers and 60 Vbeta primers were used for the PCR. In the source study's methods: Unique TCR beta chains totaled 80 million to 100 million in a later count, with 8.5 million to 12 million of them shared. Method: immunoSEQ multiplex PCR; TCRdb's copy keeps in-frame clones and lacks some. Clonal size and the V and J genes are those of that table, whereas D and trimming came from the DNA. Here the sample spans 150,000 or so clones, about 80% being singletons. Whereas donors were nominally healthy upon sampling, unrecorded immune exposures were probable.

The source material was PBMCs. The sequence came from a woman aged 35 to 49 in good health and CMV-seronegative. The genes are TRBV11-3 and TRBJ2-1; 11 positions match TRBD2. CDR3 in amino acids: CASSLPSGGSSYNEQFF. The CDR3 DNA reads TGTGCCAGCAGCCTTCCTAGCGGGGGGAGCTCCTACAATGAGCAGTTCTTC.